A single sample is the source of the 9 T cell receptor beta chains below, sequenced in a study of blood T cells in healthy people across ages. A second 7 to 11 cycle PCR used barcoded and J-beta primers. One entry per CDR3 protein, called by TCRdb with MiXCR from the 5' RACE reads. The sample shows 600,000 to 850,000 distinct CDR3 sequences, roughly 45% of them seen only once. Sequencing was performed on blood. These receptor sequences come from a woman aged 55-69 years in good health.

The V and J genes are TRBV10-3 and TRBJ2-5; D possibly corresponds to TRBD2 (6 bases). Per the germline V gene, CDR1 is ENHRY and CDR2 is SYGVKD. CDR3 length: 15 amino acids. Trimming shortened V by 3 bases and J by 0 bases, and 11 bases separated the two germline ends. In DNA, the CDR3 is TGTGCCATCAGTGATCCGGAGGGGTACCAAGAGACCCAGTACTTC. Translated: CAISDPEGYQETQYF.

Note on this clonotype: At one end, the junction sequence differs from germline, possibly due to a read error. The chain carries TRBV28 and TRBJ1-5; weak D call: TRBD1 (5 bases). This CDR3 spans 15 amino acids. The germline V gene has CDR1 MDHEN and CDR2 SYDVKM. Here the CDR3 reads CARSFLTGGGQPQHF. In DNA form, the CDR3 reads TGTGCCCGCAGTTTCTTGACGGGGGGAGGCCAGCCCCAGCATTTT.

This clonotype was seen only a few times. V is TRBV28 and J is TRBJ2-5; D is perhaps TRBD1 or TRBD2 (6 bases each). The end of the DNA aligns better with TRBJ2-7, so the J call may be wrong. The length of the CDR3 is 15 residues. CDR1 MDHEN and CDR2 SYDVKM come from the germline V gene. CDR3 amino acids: CASSTGGEGGYEQYF. The CDR3 DNA reads TGTGCCAGTTCTACAGGCGGGGAAGGGGGATACGAGCAGTACTTC.

The chain links TRBV3-1 to TRBJ2-5, with D tentatively TRBD2 (5 bases). The CDR3 sequence is 16 residues long. Germline V gene lookup returns CDR1 LGHDT and CDR2 YNNKEL (reference sequence). V gave up 4 bases and J gave up 0 bases, with 15 bases separating them. This CDR3 is CASSPLSGLHQETQYF. The CDR3 coding sequence is TGTGCCAGCAGCCCACTAAGCGGACTTCACCAAGAGACCCAGTACTTC.

This clonotype showed up just a few times. This chain joins TRBV10-3 and TRBJ2-1; TRBD2 is a possible D gene (6 bases). The CDR3 is 16 residues long. Germline V lookup: CDR1 ENHRY, CDR2 SYGVKD. The V and J ends lost 0 bases and 2 bases respectively, with 11 bases between them. CDR3 nucleotide sequence: TGTGCCATCAGTGAGTCGACGGGAGCGACCTACAATGAGCAGTTCTTC. It specifies CAISESTGATYNEQFF.

This clonotype was seen a handful of times. The chain links TRBV12-3 or TRBV12-4 to TRBJ2-1; D ambiguous. The DNA end favors TRBJ2-7, so the J call may be wrong. This CDR3 has 16 residues. Here the CDR3 reads CASSFGALVPNNEQYF. In DNA form, the CDR3 reads TGTGCCAGCAGTTTCGGTGCGCTAGTACCTAACAATGAGCAGTACTTC.

The chain is built from TRBV21-1 and TRBJ1-2; the DNA was not compared with TRBD1, the D call given in the table. TRBV21-1 is deemed a pseudogene. The length of the CDR3 is 13 residues. DNA for the CDR3: TGTGCCAGCAGCGACCGGGACATCTATGGCTACACCTTC. The encoded protein is CASSDRDIYGYTF.

The V call is TRBV28, the J call TRBJ2-5, with D possibly called TRBD1 or TRBD2 (5 bases each). The germline V and J ends were trimmed by 6 bases and 11 bases, with 28 bases remaining between them. The germline V gene has CDR1 MDHEN and CDR2 SYDVKM. The CDR3 totals 16 residues. Here the CDR3 reads CASRSTLGALTYGQYF. In DNA form, the CDR3 reads TGTGCCAGCAGATCCACTCTCGGGGCCCTCACCTACGGGCAGTACTTC.

This clonotype was found a few times. The chain carries TRBV3-1 and TRBJ1-4; the match to TRBD1 covers 8 bases. There are 15 residues in the CDR3. Per germline, CDR1 LGHDT and CDR2 YNNKEL (reference sequence). Unmatched junction bases numbered 6, after V lost 1 base and J lost 8 bases. CDR3 sequence (DNA): TGTGCCAGCAGCCAAGGGACAGGGAAGAGGGAAAAACTGTTTTTT. This encodes CASSQGTGKREKLFF.